This T cell receptor (beta chain) was observed in a study of control samples from healthy donors and cancer patients. The assay was immunoSEQ multiplex PCR, and TCRdb's table has in-frame clones only and misses some. The profile shows 150,000 to 180,000 clones, 85% to 95% of them singletons. CDR3 length: 13 residues. V was pared by 0 bases and J by 10 bases, with 7 bases between. Germline values: CDR1 PRHDT, CDR2 FYEKMQ (reference sequence). This chain connects TRBV13 to TRBJ1-6; no reliable D call. This receptor was identified in a man aged 35-49 years in good health. The sequenced material came from blood. The DNA of the CDR3 is TGTGCCAGCAGCTTAGGCTCAAGCTCACCCCTCCACTTT. Residues: CASSLGSSSPLHF.